The 10 T cell receptor beta chains below were found in one sample sequenced in a study of T cells in Graves' hyperthyroidism and ophthalmopathy. Amplified TCR beta CDR3 regions derived from RNA transcripts. HTBI primers drove first-round RT-PCR of the TCR CDR3. Using its own MiXCR run on the multiplex PCR reads, TCRdb lists one record per CDR3 protein. The table records fewer than 650,000 distinct CDR3 sequences, around 50% of them present only once. Material: peripheral blood or thyroid tissue (not recorded which). These TCRs come from an adult woman with Graves' disease, either hyperthyroidism or ophthalmopathy (not recorded which).

The chain recombines TRBV29-1 with TRBJ2-7; D gene unclear. CDR1 is SQVTM, CDR2 ANQGSEA, per germline. The germline V and J ends were trimmed by 6 bases and 0 bases, with 9 bases remaining between them. The CDR3 contains 12 residues. The CDR3 is CSVRKNSYEQYF. As DNA, the CDR3 is TGCAGCGTCCGGAAAAACTCCTACGAGCAGTACTTC.

The rearrangement joins TRBV5-6 to TRBJ2-5; TRBD1 matches 7 bases. The ends lost 4 bases at V and 3 bases at J; junction bases unmatched: 6. The CDR3 has 14 residues. Germline CDR1 SGHDT, CDR2 YYEEEE. The CDR3 reads CASSPWTGEETQYF. Here the CDR3 DNA reads TGTGCCAGCAGCCCCTGGACAGGCGAAGAGACCCAGTACTTC.

This clonotype was counted at least ten times. This chain links TRBV9 with TRBJ1-5, with TRBD1 as a possible D gene (5 bases). The CDR3 consists of 15 residues. Germline lookup yields CDR1 SGDLS and CDR2 YYNGEE. V was pared by 3 bases and J by 7 bases, with 17 bases between. The CDR3 DNA reads as TGTGCCAGCAGCGCTGGCGGGGGAAGGGCCCAGCCCCAGCATTTT. Translated, it gives CASSAGGGRAQPQHF.

This sequence joins TRBV10-3 and TRBJ1-3; 8 positions agree with TRBD1. Germline trimming cut 4 bases from V and 8 bases from J; bases unmatched to any gene: 19. The CDR3 has 18 residues. Germline V gene lookup returns CDR1 ENHRY and CDR2 SYGVKD. The CDR3 sequence is CAISGRQGQDPYGYTIYF. CDR3 DNA sequence: TGTGCCATCAGTGGACGACAGGGACAGGACCCCTATGGCTACACCATATATTTT.

This clonotype occurred a few times. The chain couples TRBV29-1 to TRBJ2-1; 8 bases agree with TRBD1. Germline lookup yields CDR1 SQVTM and CDR2 ANQGSEA. With V trimmed by 3 bases and J by 4 bases, 5 bases remained unmatched. The CDR3 contains 14 residues. CDR3 in amino acids: CSVERDRQYNEQFF. The CDR3 DNA is TGCAGCGTTGAGAGGGACAGGCAATACAATGAGCAGTTCTTC.

With regard to this clonotype: A much bigger clone sits one base away, suggesting this may be a read error. V usage is TRBV20-1 and J usage is TRBJ2-2; maybe TRBD1 (6 bases). V lost 7 bases, J lost 6 bases, and 18 bases lay in between. Germline assignment: CDR1 DFQATT and CDR2 SNEGSKA (reference sequence). The CDR3 has 14 residues. The CDR3 bases are TGCAGTGTTAGGATGACAGGAGTGGCCGGGGAGCTGTTTTTT. Translation gives CSVRMTGVAGELFF.

The chain has TRBV4-2 and TRBJ2-2; 10 nucleotides agree with TRBD2. Germline V gene sequence: CDR1 LGHNA, CDR2 YNFKEQ. This CDR3 region has 16 residues. Losses at the gene ends were 0 bases for V and 5 bases for J; bases not matched to a gene: 3. The DNA for the CDR3 is TGTGCCAGCAGCCAAGATATTAGCGGGGGGACCGGGGAGCTGTTTTTT. Translating it yields CASSQDISGGTGELFF.

This clonotype showed up just a few times. The gene calls are TRBV6-1 and TRBJ1-2, with a possible D match to TRBD1 (5 bases). The CDR3 covers 13 residues. Trimming removed 6 bases from V and 5 bases from J, with 13 bases in between. Germline loops: CDR1 MNHNS, CDR2 SASEGT. The CDR3: CASRSTGSYGYTF. CDR3 DNA sequence: TGTGCCAGCAGATCCACAGGTTCTTATGGCTACACCTTC.

This clonotype was recorded a few times. Relative to the germline gene, one junction end is altered; a read error may explain this. The CDR3 reads CASSHLAGGLNNGELFF. CDR3 DNA sequence: TGTGCCAGCAGCCACTTAGCGGGAGGGCTGAACAACGGGGAGCTGTTTTTT. This chain connects TRBV11-2 to TRBJ2-2; TRBD2 matches at 11 bases. The CDR3 spans 17 residues. Looked up from germline, CDR1 is SGHAT and CDR2 is FQNNGV.

This clonotype was counted ten times or more. The chain combines TRBV29-1 with TRBJ2-7; TRBD1 aligns across 8 bases. The V segment lost 4 bases and the J segment 3 bases; nucleotides outside the gene matches: 23. The CDR3 is made up of 19 amino acids. Per germline, CDR1 SQVTM and CDR2 ANQGSEA. This CDR3 reads CSVALRLTYRQGIFYEQYF. In nucleotides, the CDR3 is TGCAGCGTTGCCCTTCGGTTGACTTATAGACAGGGGATTTTCTACGAGCAGTACTTC.